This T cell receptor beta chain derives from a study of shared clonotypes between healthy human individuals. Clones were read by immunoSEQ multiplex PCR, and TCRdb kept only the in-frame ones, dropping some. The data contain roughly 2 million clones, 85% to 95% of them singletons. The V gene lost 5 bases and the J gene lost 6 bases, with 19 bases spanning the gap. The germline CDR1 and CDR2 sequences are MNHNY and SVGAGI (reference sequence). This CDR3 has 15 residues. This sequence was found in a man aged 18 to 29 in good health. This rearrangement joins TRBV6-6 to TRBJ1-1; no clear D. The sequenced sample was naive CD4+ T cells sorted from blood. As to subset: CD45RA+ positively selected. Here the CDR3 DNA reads TGTGCCAGCAGTCACCGCGGTGCAGCGAAGCCTGAAGCTTTCTTT. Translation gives CASSHRGAAKPEAFF.